This T cell receptor beta chain was documented in a study of CD8 T cells in ankylosing spondylitis. Broader study findings: Disease-linked clones reportedly showed significant enrichment in matched ankylosing spondylitis synovial fluid.

There are 16 residues in the CDR3. Deletions cut 1 base from V and 0 bases from J, with 10 bases between. In TCRdb, the 5' RACE reads were re-called with MiXCR into one record per CDR3 protein. The data show 150,000 to 200,000 distinct CDR3 sequences, over 10% seen once. This clonotype has a handful of counts. The antigen is undetermined. The sequenced sample consisted of blood, either unsorted or a sorted T cell fraction (not recorded which). This receptor was identified in a female donor with ankylosing spondylitis or in good health (not recorded which). The V call is TRBV12-3 or TRBV12-4, the J call TRBJ1-5; D not resolved. The CDR3 nucleotides are TGTGCCAGCAGTTTAGGTCTCACGGGTAGCAATCAGCCCCAGCATTTT. The encoded protein is CASSLGLTGSNQPQHF.